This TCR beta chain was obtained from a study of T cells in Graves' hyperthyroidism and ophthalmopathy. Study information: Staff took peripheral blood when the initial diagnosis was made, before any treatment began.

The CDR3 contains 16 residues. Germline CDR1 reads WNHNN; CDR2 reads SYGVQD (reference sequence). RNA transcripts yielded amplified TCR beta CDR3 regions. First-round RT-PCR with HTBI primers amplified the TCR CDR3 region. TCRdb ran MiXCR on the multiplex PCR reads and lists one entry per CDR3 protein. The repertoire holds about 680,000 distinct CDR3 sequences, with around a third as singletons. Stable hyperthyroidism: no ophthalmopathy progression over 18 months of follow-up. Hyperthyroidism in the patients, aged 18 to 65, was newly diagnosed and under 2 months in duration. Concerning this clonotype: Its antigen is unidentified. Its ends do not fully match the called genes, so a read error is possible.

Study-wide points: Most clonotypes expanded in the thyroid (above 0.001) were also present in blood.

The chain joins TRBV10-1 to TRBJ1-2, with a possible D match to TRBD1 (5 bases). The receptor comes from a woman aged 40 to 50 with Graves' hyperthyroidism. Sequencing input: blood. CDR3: CASSYSDGAQNYGYTF. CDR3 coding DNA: TGTGCCAGCAGTTACTCGGACGGGGCGCAGAACTATGGCTACACCTTC.